These T cell receptor beta chains were read from a single sample in a study of a mutant IDH1 vaccine in newly diagnosed glioma. Antigens of these TCRs are unknown. Clones were read by immunoSEQ multiplex PCR, and TCRdb kept only the in-frame ones, dropping some. Seen here are more than 40,000 clones, 70% to 90% observed once, and the top ten hold 4.5% to 6%. This specimen was PBMCs, taken from a glioma patient whose treatment included an IDH1 peptide vaccine. Receptors originate from a woman in her thirties or forties with glioma. CDR3s include the opening cysteine and the closing phenylalanine or tryptophan. A D gene is named only where the DNA matches it firmly. Only some rows state a clone size, as once, few, many or a class for expanded clones.

>.|.|TRBV14|TRBJ2-7
TGTGCCAGCAGCCAAGGATGGACGGAGTACTTC
CASSQGWTEYF
>TRBD2|.|TRBV19|TRBJ2-1
TGTGCCAGTAGTATAAGGGTAGCGGGAGATCCTGAGCAGTTCTTC
CASSIRVAGDPEQFF
>TRBD2|.|TRBV29-1|TRBJ2-1
TGCAGCGTCGTAAGGCTAGCGGCGGGGGAGCAGTTCTTC
CSVVRLAAGEQFF
>.|once|TRBV28|TRBJ1-2
TGTGCCAGCAGTTTAGGACGGCGAGCTAACTATGGCTACACCTTC
CASSLGRRANYGYTF
>.|few|TRBV6-5|TRBJ1-1
TGTGCCAGCAGCCTCGAGGGGACCCCTGAAGCTTTCTTT
CASSLEGTPEAFF
>.|.|TRBV7-2|TRBJ2-7
TGTGCCAGCAGCTTAAACCCTGGGGCCTACGAGCAGTACTTC
CASSLNPGAYEQYF
>.|.|TRBV2|TRBJ1-5
TGTGCCAGCAGTGCACCGGGGGAGGATCAGCCCCAGCATTTT
CASSAPGEDQPQHF
>.|.|TRBV6-5|TRBJ2-7
TGTGCCAGCAGTTACTACGGCGCGAGGTACGAGCAGTACTTC
CASSYYGARYEQYF
>.|.|TRBV9|TRBJ1-3
TGTGCCAGCAGCGTAGCTCCGGAGGGAGGCGGAAACACCATATATTTT
CASSVAPEGGGNTIYF
>.|.|TRBV4-1|TRBJ2-7
TGCGCCAAATTAAACCGAGGATACTTC
CAKLNRGYF
>.|.|TRBV29-1|TRBJ2-2
TGCAGCGTTGAGCAGGGTTCGAACACCGGGGAGCTGTTTTTT
CSVEQGSNTGELFF
>.|.|TRBV15|TRBJ2-5
TGTGCCACCAGCAGAGATCATTCAGGGGCGTACCAAGAGACCCAGTACTTC
CATSRDHSGAYQETQYF
>.|.|TRBV7-9|TRBJ1-3
TGTGCCAGCAGCGCACAGACGCAAGGAAACACCATATATTTT
CASSAQTQGNTIYF
>TRBD2|.|TRBV6-1|TRBJ2-1
TGTGCCAGCAGTGGGTTTAGCGGGAGGGCCGATGAGCAGTTCTTC
CASSGFSGRADEQFF
>.|.|TRBV6-5|TRBJ2-7
TGTGCCAGCAGTTACGGGGGCAGGGTCGAGCAGTACTTC
CASSYGGRVEQYF